This T cell receptor beta chain was captured in a study of CD8 T cells in ankylosing spondylitis. The study, taken as a whole, reports: Earlier reports found some motif variants in synovial fluid and blood in reactive arthritis. Clones linked to disease, bearing a CD8+ phenotype, were relatively rare in peripheral blood. Ankylosing spondylitis blood appeared to carry a characteristic TCR beta motif of roughly eight highly homologous variants. Clones linked to disease were reported to show significant enrichment in matched ankylosing spondylitis synovial fluid.

Germline values: CDR1 MNHEY, CDR2 SVGAGI. V was pared by 4 bases and J by 2 bases, with 18 bases between. This CDR3 contains 16 residues. Each CDR3 protein is one row after TCRdb ran MiXCR on the 5' RACE reads. This sample yields around 150,000 distinct CDR3 sequences, of which 25% to 35% are seen a single time; 4.5% to 6% belongs to the top ten. This clonotype has a count of ten or more. Its antigen is unidentified. This receptor was obtained from a male donor with ankylosing spondylitis. The sequenced sample consisted of synovial fluid, either unsorted or a sorted T cell fraction (not recorded which). The chain combines TRBV6-5 with TRBJ2-7; TRBD1 or TRBD2 may be the D gene (5 bases each). The CDR3: CASSSLREKGPYEQYF. DNA for the CDR3: TGTGCCAGCAGTTCCCTCCGGGAAAAGGGACCCTACGAGCAGTACTTC.